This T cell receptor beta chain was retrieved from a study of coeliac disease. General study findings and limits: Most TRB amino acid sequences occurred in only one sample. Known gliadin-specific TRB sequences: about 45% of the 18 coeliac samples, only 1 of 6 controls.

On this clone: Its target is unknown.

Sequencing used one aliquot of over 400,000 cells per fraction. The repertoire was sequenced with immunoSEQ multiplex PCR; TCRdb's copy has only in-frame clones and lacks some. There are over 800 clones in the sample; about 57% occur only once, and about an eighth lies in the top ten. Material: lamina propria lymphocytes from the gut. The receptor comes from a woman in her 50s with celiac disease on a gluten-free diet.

CDR3 DNA: TGCGCCACTACGACTAGCGGCCCCCAAGAGACCCAGTACTTC. The encoded protein is CATTTSGPQETQYF. The V gene is TRBV5-1, the J gene TRBJ2-5; 9 positions agree with TRBD2. Unmatched junction bases numbered 7, after V lost 9 bases and J lost 1 base. The CDR3 spans 14 residues. Per the germline V gene, CDR1 is SGHRS and CDR2 is YFSETQ.